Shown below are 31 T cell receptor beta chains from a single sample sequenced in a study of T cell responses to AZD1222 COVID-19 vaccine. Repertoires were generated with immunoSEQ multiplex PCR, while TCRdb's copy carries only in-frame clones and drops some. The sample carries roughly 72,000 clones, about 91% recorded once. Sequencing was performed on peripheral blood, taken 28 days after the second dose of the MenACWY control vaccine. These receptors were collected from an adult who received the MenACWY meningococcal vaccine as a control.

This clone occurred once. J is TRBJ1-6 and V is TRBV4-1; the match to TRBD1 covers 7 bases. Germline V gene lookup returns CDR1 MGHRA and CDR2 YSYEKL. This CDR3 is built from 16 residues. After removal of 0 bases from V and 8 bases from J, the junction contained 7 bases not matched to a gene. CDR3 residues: CASSQDAPGGDSPLHF. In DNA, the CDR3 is TGCGCCAGCAGCCAAGATGCGCCAGGGGGTGATTCACCCCTCCACTTT.

The CDR3 nucleotides are TGCAGCGTTGTAAGTATGAACACTGAAGCTTTCTTT. Amino acid sequence: CSVVSMNTEAFF. The V and J genes are TRBV29-1 and TRBJ1-1, with unresolved D. V lost 4 bases and J 0 bases, leaving 6 bases between the germline ends. CDR1 is SQVTM and CDR2 is ANQGSEA in the germline V gene. CDR3 size: 12 residues. The variable domain in full, completed from reference TRBV29-1 and TRBJ1-1, reads SAVISQKPSRDICQRGTSLTIQCQVDSQVTMMFWYRQQPGQSLTLIATANQGSEATYESGFVIDKFPISRPNLTFSTLTVSNMSPEDSSIYLCSVVSMNTEAFFGQGTRLTVV.

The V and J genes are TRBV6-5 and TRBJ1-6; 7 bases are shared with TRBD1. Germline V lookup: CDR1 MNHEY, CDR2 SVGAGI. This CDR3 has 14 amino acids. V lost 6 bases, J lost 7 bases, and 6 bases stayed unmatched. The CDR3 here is CASRRQGHNSPLHF. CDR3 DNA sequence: TGTGCCAGCAGGCGACAGGGCCACAATTCACCCCTCCACTTT.

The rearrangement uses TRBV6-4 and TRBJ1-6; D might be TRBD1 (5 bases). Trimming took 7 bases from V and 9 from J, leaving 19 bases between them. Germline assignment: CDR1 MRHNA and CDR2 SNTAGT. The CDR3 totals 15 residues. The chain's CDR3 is CASTPRPGSGSPLHF. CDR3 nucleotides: TGTGCCAGCACCCCCCGGCCAGGGTCAGGTTCACCCCTCCACTTT.

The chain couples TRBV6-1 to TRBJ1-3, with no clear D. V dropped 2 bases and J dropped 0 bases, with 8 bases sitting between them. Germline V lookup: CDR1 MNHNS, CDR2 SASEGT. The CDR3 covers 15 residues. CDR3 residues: CASSERQSSGNTIYF. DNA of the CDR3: TGTGCCAGCAGTGAACGACAAAGCTCTGGAAACACCATATATTTT.

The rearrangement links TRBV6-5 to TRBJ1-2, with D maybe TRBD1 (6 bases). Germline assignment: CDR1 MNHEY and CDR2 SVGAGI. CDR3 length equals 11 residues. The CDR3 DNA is TGTGTCACCACAGGGTGGGATGGCTACACCTTC. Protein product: CVTTGWDGYTF.

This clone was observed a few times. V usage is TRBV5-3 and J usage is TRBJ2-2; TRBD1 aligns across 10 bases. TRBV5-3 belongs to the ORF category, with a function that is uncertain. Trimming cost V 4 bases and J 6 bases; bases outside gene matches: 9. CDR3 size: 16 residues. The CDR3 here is CARSPGTGAYPGELFF. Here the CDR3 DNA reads TGTGCCAGAAGCCCAGGGACAGGGGCATATCCCGGGGAGCTGTTTTTT.

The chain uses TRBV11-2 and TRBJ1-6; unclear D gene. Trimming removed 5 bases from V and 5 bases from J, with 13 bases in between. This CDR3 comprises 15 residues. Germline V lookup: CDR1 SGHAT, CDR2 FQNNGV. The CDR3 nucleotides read TGTGCCAGCAGCAGGAGAACGGGAAATAATTCACCCCTCCACTTT. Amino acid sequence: CASSRRTGNNSPLHF.

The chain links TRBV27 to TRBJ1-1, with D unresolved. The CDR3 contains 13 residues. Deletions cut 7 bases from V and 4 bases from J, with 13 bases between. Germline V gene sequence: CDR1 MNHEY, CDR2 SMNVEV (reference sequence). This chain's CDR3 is CASIGLWGTEAFF. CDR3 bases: TGTGCCAGCATCGGGCTTTGGGGCACTGAAGCTTTCTTT.

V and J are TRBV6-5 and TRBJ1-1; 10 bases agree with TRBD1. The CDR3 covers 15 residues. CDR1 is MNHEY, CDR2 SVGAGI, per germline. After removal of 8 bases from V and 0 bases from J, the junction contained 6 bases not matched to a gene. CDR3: CASRDRGGMNTEAFF. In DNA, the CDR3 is TGTGCCAGCCGGGACAGGGGCGGGATGAACACTGAAGCTTTCTTT.

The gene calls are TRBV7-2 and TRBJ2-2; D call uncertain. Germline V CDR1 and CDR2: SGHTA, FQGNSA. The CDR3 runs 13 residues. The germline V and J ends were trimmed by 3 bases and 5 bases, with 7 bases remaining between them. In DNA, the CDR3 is TGTGCCAGCAGCTTCAGTGAAACCGGGGAGCTGTTTTTT. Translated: CASSFSETGELFF.

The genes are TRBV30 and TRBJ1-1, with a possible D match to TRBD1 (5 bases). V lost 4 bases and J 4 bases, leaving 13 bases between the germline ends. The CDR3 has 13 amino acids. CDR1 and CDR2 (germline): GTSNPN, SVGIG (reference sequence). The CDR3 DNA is TGTGCCTGGAATGTACCCGGGACCACTGAAGCTTTCTTT. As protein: CAWNVPGTTEAFF.

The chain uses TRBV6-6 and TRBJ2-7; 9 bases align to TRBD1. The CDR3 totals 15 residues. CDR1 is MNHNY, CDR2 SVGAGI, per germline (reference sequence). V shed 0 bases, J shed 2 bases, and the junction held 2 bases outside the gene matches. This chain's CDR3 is CASSYSRDRAYEQYF. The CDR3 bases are TGTGCCAGCAGTTACTCGAGGGACAGGGCCTACGAGCAGTACTTC.

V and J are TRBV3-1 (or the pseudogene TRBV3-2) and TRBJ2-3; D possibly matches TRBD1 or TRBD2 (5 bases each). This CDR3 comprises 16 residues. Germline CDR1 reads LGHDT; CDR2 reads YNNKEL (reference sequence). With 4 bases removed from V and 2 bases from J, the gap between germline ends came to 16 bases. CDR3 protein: CASSPQPVGTTDTQYF. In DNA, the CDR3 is TGTGCCAGCAGCCCCCAACCGGTAGGGACCACAGATACGCAGTATTTT.

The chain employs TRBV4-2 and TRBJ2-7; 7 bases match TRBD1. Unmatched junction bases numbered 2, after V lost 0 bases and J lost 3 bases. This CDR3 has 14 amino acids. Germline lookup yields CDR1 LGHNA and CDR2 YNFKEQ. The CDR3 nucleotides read TGTGCCAGCAGCCAAGAGGCAGGGGGCTACGAGCAGTACTTC. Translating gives CASSQEAGGYEQYF.

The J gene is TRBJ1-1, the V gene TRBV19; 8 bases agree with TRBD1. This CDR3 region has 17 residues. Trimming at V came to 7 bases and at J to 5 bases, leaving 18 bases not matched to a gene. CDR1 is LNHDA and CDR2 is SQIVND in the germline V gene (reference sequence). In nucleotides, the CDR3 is TGTGCCAGTACGGCATTCGGGACAGGAAGAGGGGGAACTGAAGCTTTCTTT. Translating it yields CASTAFGTGRGGTEAFF.

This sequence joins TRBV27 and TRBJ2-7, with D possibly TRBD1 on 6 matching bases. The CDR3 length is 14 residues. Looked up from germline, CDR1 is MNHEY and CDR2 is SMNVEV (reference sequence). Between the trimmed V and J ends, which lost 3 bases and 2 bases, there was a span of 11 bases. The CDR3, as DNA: TGTGCCAGCAGTTTCGACAGGCATACCTACGAGCAGTACTTC. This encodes CASSFDRHTYEQYF.

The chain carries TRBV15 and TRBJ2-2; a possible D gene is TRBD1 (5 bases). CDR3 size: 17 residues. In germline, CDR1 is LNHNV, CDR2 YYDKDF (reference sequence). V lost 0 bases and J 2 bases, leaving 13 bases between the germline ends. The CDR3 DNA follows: TGTGCCACCAGCAGAGATCGCCTACAGGAAAACACCGGGGAGCTGTTTTTT. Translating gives CATSRDRLQENTGELFF.

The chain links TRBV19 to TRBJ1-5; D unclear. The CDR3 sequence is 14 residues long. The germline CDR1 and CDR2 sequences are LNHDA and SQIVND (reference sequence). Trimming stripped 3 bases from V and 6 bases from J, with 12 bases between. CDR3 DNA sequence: TGTGCCAGTAGTATGCCGGTCGGAGGTCAGCCCCAGCATTTT. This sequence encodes CASSMPVGGQPQHF. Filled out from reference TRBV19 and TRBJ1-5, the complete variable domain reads DGGITQSPKYLFRKEGQNVTLSCEQNLNHDAMYWYRQDPGQGLRLIYYSQIVNDFQKGDIAEGYSVSREKKESFPLTVTSAQKNPTAFYLCASSMPVGGQPQHFGDGTRLSIL.

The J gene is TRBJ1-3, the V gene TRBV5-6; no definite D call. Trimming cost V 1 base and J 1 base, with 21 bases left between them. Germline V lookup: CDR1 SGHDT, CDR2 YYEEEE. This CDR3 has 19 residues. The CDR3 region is CASSLMAEQAHYSGNTIYF. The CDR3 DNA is TGTGCCAGCAGCTTGATGGCTGAGCAGGCCCATTATTCTGGAAACACCATATATTTT.

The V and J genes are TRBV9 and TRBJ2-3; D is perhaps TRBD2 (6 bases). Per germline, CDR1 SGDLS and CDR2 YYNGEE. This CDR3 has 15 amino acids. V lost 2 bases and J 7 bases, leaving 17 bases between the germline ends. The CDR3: CASSVDGSNSNTQYF. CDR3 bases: TGTGCCAGCAGCGTGGACGGGAGCAATTCGAATACGCAGTATTTT.

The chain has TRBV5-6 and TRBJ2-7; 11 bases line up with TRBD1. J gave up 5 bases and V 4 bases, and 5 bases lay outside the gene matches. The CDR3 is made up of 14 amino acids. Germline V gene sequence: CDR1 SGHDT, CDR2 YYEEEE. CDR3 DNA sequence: TGTGCCAGCAGCCCGGACAGGGGGCGGAACGAGCAGTACTTC. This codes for CASSPDRGRNEQYF.

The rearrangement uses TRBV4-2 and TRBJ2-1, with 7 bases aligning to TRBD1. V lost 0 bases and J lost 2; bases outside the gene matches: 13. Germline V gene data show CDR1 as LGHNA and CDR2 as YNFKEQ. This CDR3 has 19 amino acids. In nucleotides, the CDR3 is TGTGCCAGCAGCCAAGAATACAGGGGAGTCACGACCACCTACAATGAGCAGTTCTTC. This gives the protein CASSQEYRGVTTTYNEQFF.

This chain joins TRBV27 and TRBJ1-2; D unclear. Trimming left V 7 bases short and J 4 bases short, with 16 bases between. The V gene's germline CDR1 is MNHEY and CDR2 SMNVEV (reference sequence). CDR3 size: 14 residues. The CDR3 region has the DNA TGTGCCAGCACCCCGGGTGGGTCCAGCTATGGCTACACCTTC. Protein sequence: CASTPGGSSYGYTF.

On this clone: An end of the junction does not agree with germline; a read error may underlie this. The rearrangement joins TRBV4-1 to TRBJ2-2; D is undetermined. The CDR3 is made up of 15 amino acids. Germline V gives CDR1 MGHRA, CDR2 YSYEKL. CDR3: CASSQDPSKTGELFF. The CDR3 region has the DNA TGCGCCAGCAGCCAAGATCCGTCGAAGACCGGGGAGCTGTTTTTT.

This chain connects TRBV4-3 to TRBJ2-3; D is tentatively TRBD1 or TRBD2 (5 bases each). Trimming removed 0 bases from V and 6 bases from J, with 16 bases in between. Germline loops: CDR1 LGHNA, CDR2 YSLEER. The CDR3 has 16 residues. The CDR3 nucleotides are TGCGCCAGCAGCCAAGATTGGGACCCACCAATGGATACGCAGTATTTT. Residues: CASSQDWDPPMDTQYF.

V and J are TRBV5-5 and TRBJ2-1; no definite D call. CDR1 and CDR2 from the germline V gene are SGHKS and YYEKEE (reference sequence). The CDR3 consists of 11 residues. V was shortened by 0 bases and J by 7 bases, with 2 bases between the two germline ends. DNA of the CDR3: TGTGCCAGCAGCTTGGATAATGAGCAGTTCTTC. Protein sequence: CASSLDNEQFF.

In nucleotides, the CDR3 is TGTGCCAGCTCACCTGAGACAGGGGTAACTGAAGCTTTCTTT. This sequence encodes CASSPETGVTEAFF. This rearrangement joins TRBV18 to TRBJ1-1; the match to TRBD1 covers 8 bases. The CDR3 is 14 residues long. Trimming removed 3 bases from V and 5 bases from J; junction bases left unmatched: 5. CDR1 and CDR2 (germline): KGHSH, LQKENI.

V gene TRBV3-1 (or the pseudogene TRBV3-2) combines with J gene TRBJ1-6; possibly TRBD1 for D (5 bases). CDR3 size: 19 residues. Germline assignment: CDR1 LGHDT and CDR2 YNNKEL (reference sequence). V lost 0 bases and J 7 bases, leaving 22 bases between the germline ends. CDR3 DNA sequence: TGTGCCAGCAGCCAAGACCTTGGGGCACAGGTTAATATGAATTCACCCCTCCACTTT. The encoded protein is CASSQDLGAQVNMNSPLHF.

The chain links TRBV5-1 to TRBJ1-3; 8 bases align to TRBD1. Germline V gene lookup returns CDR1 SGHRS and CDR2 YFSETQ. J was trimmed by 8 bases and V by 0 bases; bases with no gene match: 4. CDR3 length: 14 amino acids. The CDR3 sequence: CASSLAGQGHTIYF. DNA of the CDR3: TGCGCCAGCAGCTTGGCCGGACAGGGCCACACCATATATTTT.

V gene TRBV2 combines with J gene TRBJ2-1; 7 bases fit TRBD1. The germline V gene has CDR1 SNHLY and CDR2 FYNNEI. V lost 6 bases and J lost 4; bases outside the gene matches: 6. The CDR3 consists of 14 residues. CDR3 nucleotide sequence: TGTGCCAGCAGGAAGGGACAGTCTTACAATGAGCAGTTCTTC. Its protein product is CASRKGQSYNEQFF.